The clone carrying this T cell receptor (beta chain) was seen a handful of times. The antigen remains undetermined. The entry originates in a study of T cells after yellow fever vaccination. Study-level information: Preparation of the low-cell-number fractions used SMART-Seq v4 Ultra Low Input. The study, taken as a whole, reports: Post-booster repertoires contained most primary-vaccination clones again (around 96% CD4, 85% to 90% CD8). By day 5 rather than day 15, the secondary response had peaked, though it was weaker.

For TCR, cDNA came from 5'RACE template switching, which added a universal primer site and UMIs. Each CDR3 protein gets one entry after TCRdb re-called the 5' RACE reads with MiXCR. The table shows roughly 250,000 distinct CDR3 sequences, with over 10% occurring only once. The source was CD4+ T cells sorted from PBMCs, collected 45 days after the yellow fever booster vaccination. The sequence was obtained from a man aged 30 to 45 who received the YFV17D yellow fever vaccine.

For the CDR3, the DNA is TGCAGCGTTTCGGACGTCCAAGAGACCCAGTACTTC. This sequence encodes CSVSDVQETQYF. The rearrangement uses TRBV29-1 and TRBJ2-5; D is unclear. Germline assignment: CDR1 SQVTM and CDR2 ANQGSEA. This CDR3 region has 12 residues. Trimming shortened V by 5 bases and J by 1 base, and 8 bases separated the two germline ends.